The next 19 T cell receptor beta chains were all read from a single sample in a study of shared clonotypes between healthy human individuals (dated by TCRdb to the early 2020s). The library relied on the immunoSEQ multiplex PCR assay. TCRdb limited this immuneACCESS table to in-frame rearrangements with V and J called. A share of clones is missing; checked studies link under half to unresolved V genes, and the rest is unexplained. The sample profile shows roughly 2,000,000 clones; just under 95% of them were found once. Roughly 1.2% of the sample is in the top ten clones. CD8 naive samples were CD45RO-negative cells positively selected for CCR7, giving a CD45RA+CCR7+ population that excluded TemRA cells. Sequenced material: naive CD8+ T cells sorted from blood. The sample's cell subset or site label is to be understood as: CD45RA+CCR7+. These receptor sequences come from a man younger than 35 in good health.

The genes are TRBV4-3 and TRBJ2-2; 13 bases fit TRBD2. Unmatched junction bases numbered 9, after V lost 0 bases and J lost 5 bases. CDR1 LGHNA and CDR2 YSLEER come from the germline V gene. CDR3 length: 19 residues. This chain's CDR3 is CASSQDLGLAGVRTGELFF. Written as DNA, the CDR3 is TGCGCCAGCAGCCAAGACCTTGGACTAGCGGGAGTCCGAACCGGGGAGCTGTTTTTT.

This CDR3 reads CASSPTSGQKAYEQYF. CDR3 DNA: TGTGCCAGCTCACCAACCTCCGGGCAGAAAGCCTACGAGCAGTACTTC. The chain combines TRBV18 with TRBJ2-5; no definite D call. Near its end, the DNA agrees better with TRBJ2-7, so the J call may be wrong. This CDR3 has 16 amino acids. Germline CDR1 reads KGHSH; CDR2 reads LQKENI.

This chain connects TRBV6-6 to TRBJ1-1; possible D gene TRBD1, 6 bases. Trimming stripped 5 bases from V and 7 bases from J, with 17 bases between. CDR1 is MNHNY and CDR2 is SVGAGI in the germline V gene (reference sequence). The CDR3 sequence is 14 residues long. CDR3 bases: TGTGCCAGCAGTGCCCGGGACGAAGGGGGTGAAGCTTTCTTT. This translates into CASSARDEGGEAFF.

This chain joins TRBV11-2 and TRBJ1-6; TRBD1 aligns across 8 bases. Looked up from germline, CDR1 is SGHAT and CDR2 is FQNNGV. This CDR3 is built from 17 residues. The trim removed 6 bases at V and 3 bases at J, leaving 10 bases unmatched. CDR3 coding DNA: TGTGCCAGCAGTTATAAACCGGGACAGGACTATAATTCACCCCTCCACTTT. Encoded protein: CASSYKPGQDYNSPLHF.

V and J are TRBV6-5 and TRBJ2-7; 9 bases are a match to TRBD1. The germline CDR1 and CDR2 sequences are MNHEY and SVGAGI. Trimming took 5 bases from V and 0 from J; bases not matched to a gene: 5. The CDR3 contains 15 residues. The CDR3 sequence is CASSLDRGSSYEQYF. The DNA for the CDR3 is TGTGCCAGCAGTCTTGACAGGGGGAGCTCCTACGAGCAGTACTTC.

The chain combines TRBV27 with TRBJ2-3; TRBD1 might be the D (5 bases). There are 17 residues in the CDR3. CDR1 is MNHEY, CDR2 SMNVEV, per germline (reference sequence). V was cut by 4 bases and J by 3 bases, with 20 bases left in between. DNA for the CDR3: TGTGCCAGCAGTTCAGTAGGGGCGGATCCGATGACAGATACGCAGTATTTT. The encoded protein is CASSSVGADPMTDTQYF.

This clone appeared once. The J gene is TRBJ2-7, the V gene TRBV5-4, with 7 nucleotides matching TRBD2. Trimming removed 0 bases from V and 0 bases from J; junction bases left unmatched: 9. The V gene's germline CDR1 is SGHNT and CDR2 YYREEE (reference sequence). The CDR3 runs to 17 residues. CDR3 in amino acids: CASSLARGRGDSYEQYF. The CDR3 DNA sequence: TGTGCCAGCAGCTTGGCCCGGGGGAGGGGCGACTCCTACGAGCAGTACTTC.

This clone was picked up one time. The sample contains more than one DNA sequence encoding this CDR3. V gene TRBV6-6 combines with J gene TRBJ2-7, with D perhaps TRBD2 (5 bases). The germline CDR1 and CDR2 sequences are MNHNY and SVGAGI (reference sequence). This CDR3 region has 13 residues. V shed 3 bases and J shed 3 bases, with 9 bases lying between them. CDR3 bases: TGTGCCAGCAGTTATTCCGGGGACTACGAGCAGTACTTC. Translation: CASSYSGDYEQYF.

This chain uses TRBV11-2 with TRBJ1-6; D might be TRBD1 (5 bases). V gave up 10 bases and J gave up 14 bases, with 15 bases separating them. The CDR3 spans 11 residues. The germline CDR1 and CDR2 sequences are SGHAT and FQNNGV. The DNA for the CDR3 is TGTGCCACCGGGGCGCGACACGCCCTCCACTTT. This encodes CATGARHALHF.

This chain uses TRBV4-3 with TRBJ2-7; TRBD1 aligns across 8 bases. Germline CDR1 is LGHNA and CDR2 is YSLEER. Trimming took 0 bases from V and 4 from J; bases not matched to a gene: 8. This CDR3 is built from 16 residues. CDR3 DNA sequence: TGCGCCAGCAGCCAAGATGGGACAGGATACATATACGAGCAGTACTTC. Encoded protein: CASSQDGTGYIYEQYF.

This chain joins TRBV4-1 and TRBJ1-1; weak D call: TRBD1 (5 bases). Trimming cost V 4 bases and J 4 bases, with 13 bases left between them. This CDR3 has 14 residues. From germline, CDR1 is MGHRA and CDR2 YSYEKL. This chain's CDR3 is CASSPAGGGTEAFF. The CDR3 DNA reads TGCGCCAGCAGCCCGGCGGGTGGGGGCACTGAAGCTTTCTTT.

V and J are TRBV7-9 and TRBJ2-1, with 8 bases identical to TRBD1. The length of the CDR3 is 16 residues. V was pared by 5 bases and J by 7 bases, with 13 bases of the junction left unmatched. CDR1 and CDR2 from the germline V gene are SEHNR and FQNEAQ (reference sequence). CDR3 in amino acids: CASSPSPGQGENEQFF. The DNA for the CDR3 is TGTGCCAGCAGCCCCTCCCCAGGACAGGGTGAAAATGAGCAGTTCTTC.

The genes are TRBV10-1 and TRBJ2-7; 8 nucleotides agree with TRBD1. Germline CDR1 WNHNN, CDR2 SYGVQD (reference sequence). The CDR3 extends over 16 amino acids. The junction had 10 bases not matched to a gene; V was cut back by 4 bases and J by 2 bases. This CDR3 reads CASSGPGTGSPYEQYF. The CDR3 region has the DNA TGCGCCAGCAGTGGTCCCGGGACAGGATCGCCCTACGAGCAGTACTTC.

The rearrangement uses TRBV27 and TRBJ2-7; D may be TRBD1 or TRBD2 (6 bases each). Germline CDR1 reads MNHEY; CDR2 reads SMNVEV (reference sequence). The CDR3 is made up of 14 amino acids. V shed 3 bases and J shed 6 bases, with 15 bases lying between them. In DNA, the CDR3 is TGTGCCAGCAGTTTTAAGGGGGGTCTTCTCGAGCAGTACTTC. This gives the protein CASSFKGGLLEQYF.

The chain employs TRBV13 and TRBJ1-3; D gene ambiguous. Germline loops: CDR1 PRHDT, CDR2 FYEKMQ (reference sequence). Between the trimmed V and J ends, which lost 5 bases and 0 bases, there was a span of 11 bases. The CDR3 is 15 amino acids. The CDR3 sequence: CASSQGSVSGNTIYF. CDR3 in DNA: TGTGCCAGCAGCCAAGGGTCGGTCTCTGGAAACACCATATATTTT.

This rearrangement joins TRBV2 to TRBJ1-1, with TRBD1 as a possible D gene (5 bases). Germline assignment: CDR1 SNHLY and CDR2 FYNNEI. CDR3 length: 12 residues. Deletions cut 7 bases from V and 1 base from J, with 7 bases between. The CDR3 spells CASTGPNTEAFF. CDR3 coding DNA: TGTGCCAGCACGGGACCGAACACTGAAGCTTTCTTT.

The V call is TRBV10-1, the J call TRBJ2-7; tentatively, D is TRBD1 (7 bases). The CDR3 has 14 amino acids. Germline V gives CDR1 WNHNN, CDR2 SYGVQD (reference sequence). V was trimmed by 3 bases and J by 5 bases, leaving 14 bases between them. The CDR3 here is CASSDGGGINEQYF. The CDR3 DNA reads TGCGCCAGCAGTGATGGAGGGGGCATTAACGAGCAGTACTTC.

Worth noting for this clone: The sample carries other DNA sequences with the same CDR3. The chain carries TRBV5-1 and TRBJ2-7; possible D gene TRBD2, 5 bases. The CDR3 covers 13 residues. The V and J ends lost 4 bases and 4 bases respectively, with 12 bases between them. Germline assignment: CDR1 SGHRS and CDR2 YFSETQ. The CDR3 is CASSLGSVYEQYF. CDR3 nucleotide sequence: TGCGCCAGCAGCCTAGGGAGTGTATACGAGCAGTACTTC.

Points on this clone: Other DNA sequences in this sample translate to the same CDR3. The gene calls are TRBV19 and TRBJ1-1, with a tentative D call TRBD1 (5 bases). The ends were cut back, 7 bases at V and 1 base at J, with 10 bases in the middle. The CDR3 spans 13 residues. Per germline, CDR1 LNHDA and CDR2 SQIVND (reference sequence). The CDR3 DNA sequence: TGTGCCAGTACCCTTACAGGGAACACTGAAGCTTTCTTT. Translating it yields CASTLTGNTEAFF.